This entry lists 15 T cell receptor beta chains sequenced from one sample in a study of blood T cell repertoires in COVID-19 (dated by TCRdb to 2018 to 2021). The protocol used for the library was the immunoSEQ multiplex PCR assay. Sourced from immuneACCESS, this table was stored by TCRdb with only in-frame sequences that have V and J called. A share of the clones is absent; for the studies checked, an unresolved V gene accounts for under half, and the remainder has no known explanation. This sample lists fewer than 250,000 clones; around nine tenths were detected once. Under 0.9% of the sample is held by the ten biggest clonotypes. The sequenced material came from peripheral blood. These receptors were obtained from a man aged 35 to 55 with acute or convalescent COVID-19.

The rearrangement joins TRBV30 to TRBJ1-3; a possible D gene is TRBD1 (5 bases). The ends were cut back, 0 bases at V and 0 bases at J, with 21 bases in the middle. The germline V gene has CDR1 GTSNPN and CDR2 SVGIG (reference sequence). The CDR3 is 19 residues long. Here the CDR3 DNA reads TGTGCCTGGAGTGTGAATGGAGGGGCGCCCAATGGCTCTGGAAACACCATATATTTT. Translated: CAWSVNGGAPNGSGNTIYF. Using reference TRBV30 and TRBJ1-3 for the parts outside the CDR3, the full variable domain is SQTIHQWPATLVQPVGSPLSLECTVEGTSNPNLYWYRQAAGRGLQLLFYSVGIGQISSEVPQNLSASRPQDRQFILSSKKLLLSDSGFYLCAWSVNGGAPNGSGNTIYFGEGSWLTVV.

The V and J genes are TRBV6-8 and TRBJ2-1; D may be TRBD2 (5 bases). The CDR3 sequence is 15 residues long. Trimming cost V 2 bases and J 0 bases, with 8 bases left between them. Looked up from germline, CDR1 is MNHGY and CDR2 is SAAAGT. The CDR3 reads CASSYVGDSYNEQFF. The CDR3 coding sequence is TGTGCCAGCAGTTACGTCGGGGACTCCTACAATGAGCAGTTCTTC.

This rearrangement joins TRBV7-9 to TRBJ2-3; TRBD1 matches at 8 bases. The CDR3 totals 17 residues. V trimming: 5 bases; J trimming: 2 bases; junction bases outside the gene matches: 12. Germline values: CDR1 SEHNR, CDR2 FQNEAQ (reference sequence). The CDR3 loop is CASSPSNRGSITDTQYF. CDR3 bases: TGTGCCAGCAGCCCAAGCAACAGGGGGTCAATCACAGATACGCAGTATTTT.

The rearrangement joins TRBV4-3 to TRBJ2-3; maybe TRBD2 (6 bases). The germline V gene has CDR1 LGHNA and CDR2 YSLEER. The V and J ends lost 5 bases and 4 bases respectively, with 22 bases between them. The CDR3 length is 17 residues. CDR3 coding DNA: TGCGCCAGCAGCTCTATCAAAACGGGGGTTTCCGCAGATACGCAGTATTTT. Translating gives CASSSIKTGVSADTQYF.

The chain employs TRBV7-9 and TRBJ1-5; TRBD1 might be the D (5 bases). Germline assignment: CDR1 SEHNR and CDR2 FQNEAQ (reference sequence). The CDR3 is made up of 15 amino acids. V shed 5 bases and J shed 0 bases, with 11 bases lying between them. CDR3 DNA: TGTGCCAGCAGCCCCCAGGGTAATAGCAATCAGCCCCAGCATTTT. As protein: CASSPQGNSNQPQHF.

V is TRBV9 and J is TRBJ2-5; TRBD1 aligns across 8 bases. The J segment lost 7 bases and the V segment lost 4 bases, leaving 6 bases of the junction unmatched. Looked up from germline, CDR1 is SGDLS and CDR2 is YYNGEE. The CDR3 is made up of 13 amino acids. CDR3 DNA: TGTGCCAGCAGCCTACAGGGGGAGGTGACCCAGTACTTC. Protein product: CASSLQGEVTQYF.

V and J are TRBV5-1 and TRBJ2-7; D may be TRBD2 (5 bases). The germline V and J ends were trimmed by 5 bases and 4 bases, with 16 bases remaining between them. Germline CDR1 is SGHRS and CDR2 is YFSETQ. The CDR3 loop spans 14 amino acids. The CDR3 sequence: CASSPTSWEYEQYF. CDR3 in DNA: TGCGCCAGCAGTCCTACTTCATGGGAGTACGAGCAGTACTTC.

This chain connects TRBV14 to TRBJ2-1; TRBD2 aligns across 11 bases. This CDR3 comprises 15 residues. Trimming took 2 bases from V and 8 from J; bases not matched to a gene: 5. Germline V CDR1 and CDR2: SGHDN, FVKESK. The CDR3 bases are TGTGCCAGCAGCCAAATAGCGGGAGGGTCTTATGAGCAGTTCTTC. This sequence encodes CASSQIAGGSYEQFF.

The CDR3 DNA is TGTGCCAGCAGCCAGTCGGGGCTAGCGGGTTTCCTACCCTACGAGCAGTACTTC. Protein product: CASSQSGLAGFLPYEQYF. The chain combines TRBV4-2 with TRBJ2-7; 8 bases align to TRBD2. V shed 3 bases and J 2 bases; nucleotides not matched to a gene: 15. Germline CDR1 LGHNA, CDR2 YNFKEQ. CDR3 length: 18 amino acids.

CDR3 in amino acids: CASRGLAGGPYEQYF. CDR3 bases: TGTGCCAGCAGAGGTCTAGCGGGAGGCCCCTACGAGCAGTACTTC. The chain employs TRBV7-9 and TRBJ2-7; 11 bases map to TRBD2. CDR3 length: 15 residues. Germline CDR1 is SEHNR and CDR2 is FQNEAQ (reference sequence). With V trimmed by 6 bases and J by 2 bases, 6 bases remained unmatched.

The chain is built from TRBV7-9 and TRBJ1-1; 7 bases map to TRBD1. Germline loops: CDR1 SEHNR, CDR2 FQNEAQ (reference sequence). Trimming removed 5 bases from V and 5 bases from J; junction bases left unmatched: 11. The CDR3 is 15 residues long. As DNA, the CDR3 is TGTGCCAGCAGCGCACGAACAGGGGTGTGGACTGAAGCTTTCTTT. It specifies CASSARTGVWTEAFF.

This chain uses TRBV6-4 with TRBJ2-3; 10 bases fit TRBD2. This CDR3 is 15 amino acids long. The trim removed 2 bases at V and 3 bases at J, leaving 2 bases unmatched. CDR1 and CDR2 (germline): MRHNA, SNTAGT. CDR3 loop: CASSDAGLATDTQYF. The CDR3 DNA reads TGTGCCAGCAGTGACGCGGGACTAGCGACAGATACGCAGTATTTT.

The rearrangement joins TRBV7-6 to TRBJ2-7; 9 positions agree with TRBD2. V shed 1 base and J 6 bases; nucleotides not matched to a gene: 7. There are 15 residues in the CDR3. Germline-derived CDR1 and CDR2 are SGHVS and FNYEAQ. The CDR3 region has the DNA TGTGCCAGCAGCTTAGAAACGGCTAGCGGGACCGAGCAGTACTTC. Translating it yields CASSLETASGTEQYF.

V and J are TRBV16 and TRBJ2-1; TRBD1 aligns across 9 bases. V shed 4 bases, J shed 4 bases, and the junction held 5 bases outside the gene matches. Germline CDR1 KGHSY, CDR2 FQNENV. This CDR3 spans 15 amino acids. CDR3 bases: TGTGCCAGCAGCCTACGAGGGACAGGGTACAATGAGCAGTTCTTC. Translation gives CASSLRGTGYNEQFF.

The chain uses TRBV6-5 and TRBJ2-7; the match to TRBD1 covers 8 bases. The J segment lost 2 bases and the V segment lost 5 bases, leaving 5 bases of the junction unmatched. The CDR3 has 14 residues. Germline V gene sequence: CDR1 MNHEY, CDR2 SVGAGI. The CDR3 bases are TGTGCCAGCAGTAGACAGGGGCAAACCTACGAGCAGTACTTC. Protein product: CASSRQGQTYEQYF.